These 32 T cell receptor beta chains were sequenced from one sample in a study of shared clonotypes between healthy human individuals. Clones were sequenced by immunoSEQ multiplex PCR, and TCRdb holds only the in-frame ones, with some missing. The data show 400,000 or so clones, around 96% seen once. Sequencing was performed on memory CD8+ T cells sorted from blood. Subset meaning: CD45RO+ cells pooled with CCR7-negative TemRA cells. These receptors were collected from a man younger than 45 in good health.

The V call is TRBV11-3, the J call TRBJ2-4, with a possible D match to TRBD1 (5 bases). Germline loops: CDR1 SGHNT, CDR2 YENEEA. CDR3 length: 14 residues. Deletions cut 6 bases from V and 6 bases from J, with 15 bases between. The CDR3 reads CASRAGRQGNIQYF. As DNA, the CDR3 is TGTGCCAGCAGGGCCGGGCGGCAGGGAAACATTCAGTACTTC.

The CDR3 DNA is TGTGCCAGCAGTTACTGGACAGGGGCCTACGAGCAGTACTTC. It translates to CASSYWTGAYEQYF. V usage is TRBV6-5 and J usage is TRBJ2-7, with 9 bases identical to TRBD1. The CDR3 has 14 residues. Germline-derived CDR1 and CDR2 are MNHEY and SVGAGI. J lost 2 bases, V lost 1 base, and 0 bases had no gene match.

The rearrangement uses TRBV27 and TRBJ2-3; no clear D gene. The CDR3 loop spans 13 amino acids. From germline, CDR1 is MNHEY and CDR2 SMNVEV (reference sequence). V lost 6 bases and J 2 bases, leaving 9 bases between the germline ends. The CDR3 region is CASSPTLTDTQYF. As DNA, the CDR3 is TGTGCCAGCAGCCCTACCCTCACAGATACGCAGTATTTT.

The gene calls are TRBV29-1 and TRBJ2-7; TRBD1 matches 7 bases. Per germline, CDR1 SQVTM and CDR2 ANQGSEA. V trimming: 4 bases; J trimming: 6 bases; junction bases outside the gene matches: 6. The CDR3 length is 12 residues. CDR3 protein: CSVGGHRGEQYF. CDR3 nucleotides: TGCAGCGTTGGAGGGCACAGGGGCGAGCAGTACTTC.

The chain joins TRBV25-1 to TRBJ1-2, with TRBD1 matching 10 bases. With 1 base clipped from V and 7 bases from J, the junction kept 3 bases outside the gene matches. This CDR3 is built from 14 residues. In germline, CDR1 is MGHDK, CDR2 SYGVNS. For the CDR3, the DNA is TGTGCCAGCAGTGAATTGACAGGGGGCCCTGGCTACACCTTC. As protein: CASSELTGGPGYTF.

As for this clone: One junction end does not reproduce the germline sequence, and a read error may be involved. The chain is built from TRBV6-5 and TRBJ2-7; 8 positions agree with TRBD1. The CDR3 consists of 15 residues. CDR1 and CDR2 from the germline V gene are MNHEY and SVGAGI. CDR3 DNA: TGTGCCAGCAGTACCGCCGGGACAGGCTCCTACAAGCAGTACTTC. Translated, it gives CASSTAGTGSYKQYF.

This chain links TRBV7-2 with TRBJ2-7; D possibly corresponds to TRBD2 (5 bases). Germline CDR1 reads SGHTA; CDR2 reads FQGNSA. CDR3 size: 13 residues. Trimming removed 4 bases at V and 5 bases at J, with 12 bases between. The CDR3 sequence is CASSSPGSNEQYF. The DNA for the CDR3 is TGTGCCAGCAGCTCCCCGGGAAGTAACGAGCAGTACTTC.

The chain is built from TRBV5-4 and TRBJ2-3; D call uncertain. This CDR3 comprises 13 residues. Deletions cut 2 bases from V and 2 bases from J, with 6 bases between. Germline loops: CDR1 SGHNT, CDR2 YYREEE (reference sequence). The CDR3 is CASSFGNTDTQYF. The CDR3 nucleotides are TGTGCCAGCAGCTTCGGCAACACAGATACGCAGTATTTT.

The chain carries TRBV27 and TRBJ2-7, with 7 bases that match TRBD1. The CDR3 runs to 15 residues. The V gene end was trimmed by 2 bases and the J gene end by 0 bases; junction bases not matched to a gene: 4. In germline, CDR1 is MNHEY, CDR2 SMNVEV (reference sequence). The DNA of the CDR3 is TGTGCCAGCAGTTTAGGGACAGCGCCCTCCTACGAGCAGTACTTC. Amino acids: CASSLGTAPSYEQYF.

J is TRBJ2-3 and V is TRBV9; the match to TRBD2 covers 7 bases. The CDR3 covers 15 residues. V was pared by 0 bases and J by 0 bases, with 1 base of the junction left unmatched. The germline V gene encodes CDR1 SGDLS and CDR2 YYNGEE. The CDR3 reads CASSVEGLSTDTQYF. The CDR3 DNA reads TGTGCCAGCAGCGTAGAGGGACTAAGCACAGATACGCAGTATTTT. The entire variable domain, with the rest obtained from reference TRBV9 and TRBJ2-3, is as follows: DSGVTQTPKHLITATGQRVTLRCSPRSGDLSVYWYQQSLDQGLQFLIQYYNGEERAKGNILERFSAQQFPDLHSELNLSSLELGDSALYFCASSVEGLSTDTQYFGPGTRLTVL.

For this clone: Other DNA sequences from this sample encode an identical CDR3 as well. CDR3 nucleotide sequence: TGTGCCAGCAGTTTACTAGGAGGTAGCAATCAGCCCCAGCATTTT. It is translated as CASSLLGGSNQPQHF. The chain is built from TRBV28 and TRBJ1-5; D gene ambiguous. V gave up 2 bases and J gave up 0 bases, with 8 bases separating them. This CDR3 has 15 amino acids. Germline CDR1 and CDR2: MDHEN and SYDVKM.

This clone was counted a single time. Here the CDR3 reads CASRSIYEQYF. For the CDR3, the DNA is TGTGCCAGCAGGAGTATCTACGAGCAGTACTTC. The J gene is TRBJ2-7, the V gene TRBV6-5; D call uncertain. The CDR3 is 11 amino acids. Trimming stripped 6 bases from V and 3 bases from J, with 6 bases between. Germline V gives CDR1 MNHEY, CDR2 SVGAGI.

This rearrangement joins TRBV18 to TRBJ2-3; D not resolved. Germline lookup yields CDR1 KGHSH and CDR2 LQKENI. V gave up 2 bases and J gave up 2 bases, with 5 bases separating them. The length of the CDR3 is 13 residues. The CDR3 DNA reads TGTGCCAGCTCACCAGGAACCACAGATACGCAGTATTTT. This translates into CASSPGTTDTQYF.

With regard to this clone: At one end the junction does not follow the germline gene, possibly because of a read error. CDR3 loop: CASSSGGPGSGGELFF. The DNA of the CDR3 is TGTGCTAGCAGCTCCGGGGGCCCAGGGTCGGGCGGGGAGCTGTTTTTT. This chain uses TRBV7-7 with TRBJ2-2; either TRBD1 or TRBD2 may supply D (6 bases each). The CDR3 sequence is 16 residues long. In germline, CDR1 is SSHAT, CDR2 FNYEAQ (reference sequence).

The V gene is TRBV18, the J gene TRBJ2-3, with D tentatively TRBD2 (6 bases). Germline assignment: CDR1 KGHSH and CDR2 LQKENI. This CDR3 contains 16 residues. Trimming shortened V by 5 bases and J by 4 bases, and 19 bases separated the two germline ends. The CDR3 DNA reads TGTGCCAGCTCATCCCTACTAGCCCAAAACCCAGATACGCAGTATTTT. Its translation is CASSSLLAQNPDTQYF. Together with reference TRBV18 and TRBJ2-3, the CDR3 gives the full variable domain: NAGVMQNPRHLVRRRGQEARLRCSPMKGHSHVYWYRQLPEEGLKFMVYLQKENIIDESGMPKERFSAEFPKEGPSILRIQQVVRGDSAAYFCASSSLLAQNPDTQYFGPGTRLTVL.

This sequence joins TRBV10-1 and TRBJ2-7; TRBD2 aligns across 13 bases. Germline CDR1 and CDR2: WNHNN and SYGVQD (reference sequence). The CDR3 is made up of 13 amino acids. J lost 7 bases, V lost 6 bases, and 3 bases had no gene match. The CDR3 loop is CASSGLAGEEQYF. CDR3 nucleotide sequence: TGCGCCAGCAGCGGACTAGCGGGAGAGGAGCAGTACTTC.

The chain uses TRBV4-2 and TRBJ1-2; the D gene is possibly TRBD1 (5 bases). The V end was cut by 2 bases, the J end by 4 bases, with 14 bases between. Germline-derived CDR1 and CDR2 are LGHNA and YNFKEQ. This CDR3 is 15 amino acids long. The CDR3 DNA follows: TGTGCCAGCAGCCAATTGGGGGGGAGTCTCTATGGCTACACCTTC. Protein product: CASSQLGGSLYGYTF.

This chain links TRBV9 with TRBJ2-7, with 11 bases matching TRBD2. Unmatched junction bases numbered 7, after V lost 5 bases and J lost 0 bases. CDR1 SGDLS and CDR2 YYNGEE come from the germline V gene. The CDR3 sequence is 16 residues long. CDR3 in DNA: TGTGCCAGCAGTCGAGGTGGACTAGCGGGCTCCTACGAGCAGTACTTC. It translates to CASSRGGLAGSYEQYF. The full variable domain, its missing parts supplied by reference TRBV9 and TRBJ2-7, is DSGVTQTPKHLITATGQRVTLRCSPRSGDLSVYWYQQSLDQGLQFLIQYYNGEERAKGNILERFSAQQFPDLHSELNLSSLELGDSALYFCASSRGGLAGSYEQYFGPGTRLTVT.

J is TRBJ2-2 and V is TRBV12-5; tentative D call: TRBD1 (5 bases). Trimming took off 6 bases at V and 2 bases at J, with 10 bases between the two ends. CDR1 and CDR2 from the germline V gene are LGHNT and FRNRAP. The CDR3 covers 14 residues. The CDR3 DNA reads TGTGCTAGTGGACAGCAGGGCAACACCGGGGAGCTGTTTTTT. This sequence encodes CASGQQGNTGELFF.

V is TRBV30 and J is TRBJ1-5, with D unresolved. V was cut by 0 bases and J by 5 bases, with 8 bases left in between. The CDR3 is made up of 13 amino acids. CDR1 is GTSNPN and CDR2 is SVGIG in the germline V gene (reference sequence). The CDR3 loop is CAWSVGRHQPQHF. The CDR3 DNA reads TGTGCCTGGAGTGTAGGGCGGCATCAGCCCCAGCATTTT.

The chain combines TRBV7-8 with TRBJ2-7; D not resolved. There are 16 residues in the CDR3. Trimming removed 0 bases at V and 4 bases at J, with 16 bases between. Germline-derived CDR1 and CDR2 are SGHVS and FQNEAQ. The CDR3 nucleotides are TGTGCCAGCAGCTTAGCTGGGCAGATTTCCCTTTACGAGCAGTACTTC. Protein sequence: CASSLAGQISLYEQYF. The full variable domain, rest sourced from reference TRBV7-8 and TRBJ2-7, is GAGVSQSPRYKVAKRGQDVALRCDPISGHVSLFWYQQALGQGPEFLTYFQNEAQLDKSGLPSDRFFAERPEGSVSTLKIQRTQQEDSAVYLCASSLAGQISLYEQYFGPGTRLTVT.

This clone was observed a single time. The chain joins TRBV5-1 to TRBJ2-5; 7 nucleotides match TRBD1. The J call is uncertain, as TRBJ2-7 better fits the DNA end. Per germline, CDR1 SGHRS and CDR2 YFSETQ. The CDR3 is made up of 14 amino acids. The CDR3 bases are TGCGCCAGCAGGTCACAGGGGTTCTCCTACGAGCAGTACTTC. Residues: CASRSQGFSYEQYF.

The rearrangement joins TRBV7-9 to TRBJ2-3; D is uncertain. CDR3 length equals 12 residues. Germline V CDR1 and CDR2: SEHNR, FQNEAQ (reference sequence). V was trimmed by 3 bases and J by 4 bases, leaving 5 bases between them. In DNA form, the CDR3 reads TGTGCCAGCAGCTTGGAACCAGATACGCAGTATTTT. Its protein product is CASSLEPDTQYF.

The chain is built from TRBV6-1 and TRBJ1-1; tentative D call: TRBD1 (6 bases). Trimming left V 10 bases short and J 4 bases short, with 10 bases between. CDR3 length: 11 amino acids. The germline CDR1 and CDR2 sequences are MNHNS and SASEGT. The CDR3 protein is CATQGSTEAFF. The CDR3 nucleotides read TGTGCCACACAGGGAAGCACTGAAGCTTTCTTT.

The rearrangement links TRBV11-2 to TRBJ2-2; D call uncertain. V was clipped by 2 bases and J by 6 bases, with 4 bases between them. Germline values: CDR1 SGHAT, CDR2 FQNNGV. The CDR3 contains 12 residues. The CDR3 DNA is TGTGCCAGCAGCTTACGGTCCGGGGAGCTGTTTTTT. Its translation: CASSLRSGELFF.

V gene TRBV7-6 combines with J gene TRBJ2-3; 7 nucleotides match TRBD2. CDR1 is SGHVS and CDR2 is FNYEAQ in the germline V gene. J was trimmed by 2 bases and V by 1 base; bases with no gene match: 3. The CDR3 is 15 residues long. The CDR3 region is CASSLGRDYTDTQYF. Here the CDR3 DNA reads TGTGCCAGCAGCTTAGGGCGGGACTACACAGATACGCAGTATTTT.

CDR3 sequence reads: CASILSGDNYGYTF. The CDR3 region has the DNA TGTGCCAGCATCCTTTCGGGGGATAACTATGGCTACACCTTC. The J gene is TRBJ1-2, the V gene TRBV6-1, with a tentative D call TRBD1 (5 bases). This CDR3 contains 14 residues. V lost 7 bases, J lost 1 base, and 13 bases lay in between. Germline CDR1 is MNHNS and CDR2 is SASEGT.

This sequence joins TRBV7-8 and TRBJ2-7, with D tentatively TRBD2 (6 bases). Germline V gene lookup returns CDR1 SGHVS and CDR2 FQNEAQ. This CDR3 region has 18 residues. V gave up 5 bases and J gave up 1 base, with 24 bases separating them. CDR3 nucleotide sequence: TGTGCCAGCAGCCCCACCGATGGGGGGTCGACGGGTTCCTACGAGCAGTACTTC. Protein sequence: CASSPTDGGSTGSYEQYF. The variable domain in full, with the rest retrieved from reference TRBV7-8 and TRBJ2-7, is GAGVSQSPRYKVAKRGQDVALRCDPISGHVSLFWYQQALGQGPEFLTYFQNEAQLDKSGLPSDRFFAERPEGSVSTLKIQRTQQEDSAVYLCASSPTDGGSTGSYEQYFGPGTRLTVT.

In regard to this clone: This CDR3 is also generated by other DNA sequences in the sample. The chain employs TRBV30 and TRBJ2-7; D gene ambiguous. Deletions cut 1 base from V and 2 bases from J, with 3 bases between. The germline V gene has CDR1 GTSNPN and CDR2 SVGIG (reference sequence). This CDR3 comprises 11 residues. The CDR3 reads CAWSDTYEQYF. Written as DNA, the CDR3 is TGTGCCTGGAGTGACACCTACGAGCAGTACTTC.

The count of this clone is one. The V call is TRBV6-5, the J call TRBJ2-1, with TRBD1 matching over 8 bases. Per the germline V gene, CDR1 is MNHEY and CDR2 is SVGAGI. The CDR3 is made up of 15 amino acids. Trimming removed 2 bases from V and 7 bases from J; junction bases left unmatched: 7. The CDR3 bases are TGTGCCAGCAGTTACGGGCCAGGGGGCCAGAATGAGCAGTTCTTC. Translating gives CASSYGPGGQNEQFF.

The gene calls are TRBV5-6 and TRBJ1-4; maybe TRBD1 (5 bases). The CDR3 has 14 amino acids. Trimming shortened V by 4 bases and J by 8 bases, and 15 bases separated the two germline ends. Germline V lookup: CDR1 SGHDT, CDR2 YYEEEE. Written as DNA, the CDR3 is TGTGCCAGCAGCCCAAGAGACAGAGTGGAAAAACTGTTTTTT. It yields the protein CASSPRDRVEKLFF.

V is TRBV6-6 and J is TRBJ2-7; D is unclear. Looked up from germline, CDR1 is MNHNY and CDR2 is SVGAGI (reference sequence). V was clipped by 4 bases and J by 3 bases, with 10 bases between them. The CDR3 loop spans 13 amino acids. The CDR3 reads CASSWSYRYEQYF. The DNA for the CDR3 is TGTGCCAGCAGTTGGTCCTACCGCTACGAGCAGTACTTC.